This TCR beta chain was observed in a study of T cell clonality in common variable immunodeficiency. Broader study findings: In common variable immunodeficiency, TCR beta chains reportedly carried fewer deletions and N-nucleotide insertions. Compared with healthy controls, CVID subjects showed increased TCRbeta clonality, mostly in about a third.

Caucasian heritage predominated among both patients and controls. Trimming took 6 bases from V and 5 from J, leaving 16 bases between them. The CDR3 is made up of 14 amino acids. The germline CDR1 and CDR2 sequences are MRHNA and SNTAGT. The protocol was immunoSEQ multiplex PCR, while the TCRdb copy is restricted to in-frame clones and leaves out a portion. The profile covers just over 20,000 clones, none occurring a single time. This clone appeared many times. Its antigen is still unknown. Read sequence stops 3 residues before the CDR3 end, and the germline J gene provides the missing end. The origin of this receptor is a human donor with common variable immunodeficiency. Input material: peripheral blood mononuclear cells. The J gene is TRBJ1-1, the V gene TRBV6-4, with D possibly being TRBD1 (5 bases). The DNA read from the CDR3 is TGTGCCAGCAGGCCTCAGGGAAGGGGAACTGAA. Translating it yields CASRPQGRGTE. The entire CDR3 protein is CASRPQGRGTEAFF.